The 7 T cell receptor beta chains presented below share a single source sample, sequenced in a study of cytomegalovirus exposure and HLA in healthy donors. The PCR employed 60 Vbeta primers together with 13 Jbeta primers. The repertoire was sequenced with immunoSEQ multiplex PCR; TCRdb's copy has only in-frame clones and lacks some. This table holds approximately 170,000 clones, roughly 80% found once. The sequencing input was PBMCs. These receptors were obtained from a middle-aged man in good health and CMV-seropositive.

This sequence joins TRBV4-2 and TRBJ2-3, with 7 bases fitting TRBD2. Trimming took 1 base from V and 6 from J; bases not matched to a gene: 10. The CDR3 has 16 amino acids. Germline V gene sequence: CDR1 LGHNA, CDR2 YNFKEQ. As DNA, the CDR3 is TGTGCCAGCAGCCAAGGGGGAACGGGGGGAGGGGATACGCAGTATTTT. Its translation: CASSQGGTGGGDTQYF.

In this sample, this clone turned up once. The chain has TRBV30 and TRBJ2-2; 12 bases fit TRBD1. V dropped 3 bases and J dropped 5; count of bases not matched to a gene: 16. This CDR3 has 19 amino acids. Germline assignment: CDR1 GTSNPN and CDR2 SVGIG (reference sequence). The CDR3 here is CAWSATGQGALRWTGELFF. The CDR3 DNA is TGTGCCTGGAGCGCAACGGGACAGGGGGCGTTAAGGTGGACCGGGGAGCTGTTTTTT.

CDR3 region: CASSSSSGGRETQYF. The CDR3 nucleotides read TGCGCCAGCAGCTCGAGTAGCGGGGGGCGGGAGACCCAGTACTTC. The chain carries TRBV4-3 and TRBJ2-5; 10 nucleotides align to TRBD2. There are 15 residues in the CDR3. The junction had 8 bases not matched to a gene; V was cut back by 5 bases and J by 5 bases. In germline, CDR1 is LGHNA, CDR2 YSLEER.

The chain joins TRBV6-5 to TRBJ2-7; a possible D gene is TRBD1 (5 bases). Germline loops: CDR1 MNHEY, CDR2 SVGAGI. V was trimmed by 0 bases and J by 3 bases, leaving 12 bases between them. The CDR3 totals 15 residues. The CDR3 nucleotides read TGTGCCAGCAGTTACTCAAGGGGTGGGATCTACGAGCAGTACTTC. Its protein product is CASSYSRGGIYEQYF.

There are a few counts of this clone. The chain uses TRBV7-9 and TRBJ2-7; D possibly corresponds to TRBD2 (5 bases). This CDR3 contains 12 residues. Trimming took 8 bases from V and 6 from J, leaving 14 bases between them. Germline-derived CDR1 and CDR2 are SEHNR and FQNEAQ (reference sequence). CDR3 sequence reads: CASLGGGTEQYF. DNA for the CDR3: TGTGCCAGCTTGGGCGGAGGAACCGAGCAGTACTTC.

CDR3 bases: TGTGCCAGCAGAGCGGGCGTAATCAATGAGCAGTTCTTC. It encodes CASRAGVINEQFF. The V gene is TRBV6-5, the J gene TRBJ2-1; possible D gene TRBD2, 6 bases. V lost 6 bases, J lost 6 bases, and 12 bases lay in between. Germline V gives CDR1 MNHEY, CDR2 SVGAGI. CDR3 length equals 13 residues.

This chain uses TRBV6-5 with TRBJ2-5, with 12 bases lining up with TRBD2. The CDR3 is made up of 15 amino acids. The V and J ends lost 4 bases and 5 bases, in that order; junction bases with no gene match: 5. Germline V CDR1 and CDR2: MNHEY, SVGAGI. The CDR3 loop is CASSLRLAGAETQYF. CDR3 coding DNA: TGTGCCAGCAGTTTGAGACTAGCGGGAGCGGAGACCCAGTACTTC.